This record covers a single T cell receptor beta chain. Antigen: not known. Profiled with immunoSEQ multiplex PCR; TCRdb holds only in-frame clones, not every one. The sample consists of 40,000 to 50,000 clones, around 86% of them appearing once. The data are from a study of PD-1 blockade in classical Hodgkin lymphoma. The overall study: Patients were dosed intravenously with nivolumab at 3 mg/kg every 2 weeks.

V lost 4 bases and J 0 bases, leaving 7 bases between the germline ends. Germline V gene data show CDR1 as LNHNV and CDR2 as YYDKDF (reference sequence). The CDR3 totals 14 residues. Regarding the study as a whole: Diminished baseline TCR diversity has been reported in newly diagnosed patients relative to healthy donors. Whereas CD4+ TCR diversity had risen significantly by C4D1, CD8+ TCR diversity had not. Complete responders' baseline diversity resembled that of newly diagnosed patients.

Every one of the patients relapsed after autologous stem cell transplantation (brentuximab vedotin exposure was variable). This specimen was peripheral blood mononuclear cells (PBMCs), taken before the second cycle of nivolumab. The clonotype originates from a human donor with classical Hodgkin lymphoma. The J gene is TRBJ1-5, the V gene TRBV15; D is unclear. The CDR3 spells CATSTGYSNQPQHF. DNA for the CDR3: TGTGCCACCAGCACAGGCTATAGCAATCAGCCCCAGCATTTT.